A selection of T cell receptor beta chains follows, all from one sample in a study of T cell responses to AZD1222 COVID-19 vaccine. The repertoire was sequenced with immunoSEQ multiplex PCR; TCRdb's copy has only in-frame clones and lacks some. The sample holds roughly 120,000 clones; roughly 90% are singletons and the top ten take around 3.5%. Specimen: peripheral blood, collected on day 0 of AZD1222 vaccination. All receptors come from an adult in good health. The CDR3 runs from the conserved cysteine through the conserved F or W. D genes are given only for firm matches.

d_gene: NA; j_gene: TRBJ1-1; v_gene: TRBV4-1; CDR3aa: CASYGQLNTEAFF
d_gene: NA; j_gene: TRBJ1-6; v_gene: TRBV5-4; CDR3aa: CASSLGQEISPLHF
d_gene: NA; j_gene: TRBJ1-3; v_gene: TRBV18; CDR3aa: CASDVRVSPGNTIYF
d_gene: NA; j_gene: TRBJ1-1; v_gene: TRBV6-5; CDR3aa: CASSYSTGGLNTEAFF
d_gene: NA; j_gene: TRBJ2-4; v_gene: TRBV3-1/TRBV3-2; CDR3aa: CASSLQGGDIQYF
d_gene: NA; j_gene: TRBJ2-5; v_gene: TRBV12-3/TRBV12-4; CDR3aa: CASSSLARETQYF
d_gene: NA; j_gene: TRBJ2-7; v_gene: TRBV5-1; CDR3aa: CASSLGAVISYEQYF
d_gene: TRBD1; j_gene: TRBJ2-5; v_gene: TRBV19; CDR3aa: CASRPTGGETQYF
d_gene: NA; j_gene: TRBJ2-3; v_gene: TRBV5-4; CDR3aa: CASSPPMADTQYF
d_gene: NA; j_gene: TRBJ2-2; v_gene: TRBV5-1; CDR3aa: CASSLGTANTGELFF
d_gene: NA; j_gene: TRBJ1-4; v_gene: TRBV12-3/TRBV12-4; CDR3aa: CASRGPTNEKLFF
d_gene: TRBD1; j_gene: TRBJ2-5; v_gene: TRBV7-3; CDR3aa: CASSSGQGAGETQYF
d_gene: NA; j_gene: TRBJ1-3; v_gene: TRBV19; CDR3aa: CASRPRGPDTKAGNTIYF
d_gene: TRBD1; j_gene: TRBJ2-1; v_gene: TRBV11-3; CDR3aa: CASSLDQGGTGSYNEQFF
d_gene: TRBD2; j_gene: TRBJ2-2; v_gene: TRBV4-1; CDR3aa: CASSPGGWASGGSGTGELFF
d_gene: TRBD1; j_gene: TRBJ1-4; v_gene: TRBV5-4; CDR3aa: CASSLGDRDEKLFF
d_gene: NA; j_gene: TRBJ2-2; v_gene: TRBV10-3; CDR3aa: CAITRLANTGELFF
d_gene: NA; j_gene: TRBJ1-3; v_gene: TRBV9; CDR3aa: CASSVPGSGNTIYF
d_gene: NA; j_gene: TRBJ1-2; v_gene: TRBV5-6; CDR3aa: CASSPGQKDYGYTF
d_gene: NA; j_gene: TRBJ1-1; v_gene: TRBV7-2; CDR3aa: CASSPYRSSNTEAFF
d_gene: NA; j_gene: TRBJ2-7; v_gene: TRBV10-3; CDR3aa: CAISRQSSGEEQYF
d_gene: TRBD1; j_gene: TRBJ2-7; v_gene: TRBV4-1; CDR3aa: CASSSWTGYEQYF
d_gene: NA; j_gene: TRBJ1-1; v_gene: TRBV5-5; CDR3aa: CASSPTVRENTEAFF
d_gene: TRBD1; j_gene: TRBJ2-7; v_gene: TRBV5-1; CDR3aa: CASSGTGTGPYEQYF
d_gene: NA; j_gene: TRBJ1-1; v_gene: TRBV6-5; CDR3aa: CASIQPPDTEAFF
d_gene: NA; j_gene: TRBJ1-1; v_gene: TRBV5-1; CDR3aa: CASSLGLNAGHRLNTEAFF
d_gene: NA; j_gene: TRBJ1-5; v_gene: TRBV7-2; CDR3aa: CASSRLGNNQPQHF
d_gene: NA; j_gene: TRBJ1-5; v_gene: TRBV7-2; CDR3aa: CASSFTGNSNQPQHF
d_gene: NA; j_gene: TRBJ2-6; v_gene: TRBV3-1/TRBV3-2; CDR3aa: CASSLGGSGANVLTF
d_gene: NA; j_gene: TRBJ2-2; v_gene: TRBV6-4; CDR3aa: CASSDSGDTGELFF
d_gene: TRBD1; j_gene: TRBJ2-1; v_gene: TRBV13; CDR3aa: CASSNRQGILNEQFF
d_gene: TRBD1; j_gene: TRBJ1-2; v_gene: TRBV14; CDR3aa: CASSNTGGYGYTF
d_gene: TRBD1; j_gene: TRBJ2-1; v_gene: TRBV9; CDR3aa: CASSALGTGWGNEQFF
d_gene: NA; j_gene: TRBJ1-2; v_gene: TRBV12-3/TRBV12-4; CDR3aa: CASSSQLASGYTF
d_gene: TRBD2; j_gene: TRBJ2-3; v_gene: TRBV30; CDR3aa: CAWSVRLAGGPDTQYF
d_gene: NA; j_gene: TRBJ1-1; v_gene: TRBV27; CDR3aa: CASLSGTWGNTEAFF
d_gene: TRBD1; j_gene: TRBJ2-5; v_gene: TRBV20-1; CDR3aa: CSASRGQGIFETQYF